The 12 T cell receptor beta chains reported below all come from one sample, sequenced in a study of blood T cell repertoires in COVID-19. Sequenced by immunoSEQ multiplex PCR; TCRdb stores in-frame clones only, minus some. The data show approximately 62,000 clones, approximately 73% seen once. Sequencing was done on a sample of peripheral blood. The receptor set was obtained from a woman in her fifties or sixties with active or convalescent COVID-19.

In DNA, the CDR3 is TGTGCCAGCAGCCCAGATGTAGCGGGAGGATACGAGCAGTACTTC. Translation gives CASSPDVAGGYEQYF. The chain combines TRBV9 with TRBJ2-7; 10 bases match TRBD2. The germline V gene has CDR1 SGDLS and CDR2 YYNGEE. The J segment lost 4 bases and the V segment lost 4 bases, leaving 8 bases of the junction unmatched. CDR3 length: 15 amino acids.

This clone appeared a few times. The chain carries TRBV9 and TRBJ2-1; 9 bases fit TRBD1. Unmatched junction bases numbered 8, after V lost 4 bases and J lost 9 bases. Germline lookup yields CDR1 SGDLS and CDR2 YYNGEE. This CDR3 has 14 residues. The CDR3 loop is CASSPTGGLREQFF. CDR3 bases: TGTGCCAGCAGCCCGACAGGGGGGTTACGTGAGCAGTTCTTC. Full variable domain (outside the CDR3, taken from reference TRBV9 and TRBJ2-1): DSGVTQTPKHLITATGQRVTLRCSPRSGDLSVYWYQQSLDQGLQFLIQYYNGEERAKGNILERFSAQQFPDLHSELNLSSLELGDSALYFCASSPTGGLREQFFGPGTRLTVL.

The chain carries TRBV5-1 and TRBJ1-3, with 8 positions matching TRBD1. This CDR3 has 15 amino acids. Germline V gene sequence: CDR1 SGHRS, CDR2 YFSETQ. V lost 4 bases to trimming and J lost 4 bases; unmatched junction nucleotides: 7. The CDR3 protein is CASSTLTGEGNTIYF. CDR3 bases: TGCGCCAGCAGCACCCTGACAGGGGAGGGAAACACCATATATTTT.

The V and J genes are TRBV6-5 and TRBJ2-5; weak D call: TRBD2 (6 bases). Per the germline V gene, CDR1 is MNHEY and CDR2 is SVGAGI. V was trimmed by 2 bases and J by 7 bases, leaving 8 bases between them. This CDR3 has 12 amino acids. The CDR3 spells CASSYEGGTQYF. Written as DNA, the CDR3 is TGTGCCAGCAGTTACGAGGGAGGGACCCAGTACTTC.

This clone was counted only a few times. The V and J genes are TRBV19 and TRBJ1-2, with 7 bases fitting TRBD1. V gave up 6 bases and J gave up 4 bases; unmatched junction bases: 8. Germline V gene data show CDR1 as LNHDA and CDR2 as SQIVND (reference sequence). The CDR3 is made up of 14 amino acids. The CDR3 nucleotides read TGTGCCAGTAGACCACGAGGACAGGTCTATGGCTACACCTTC. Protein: CASRPRGQVYGYTF.

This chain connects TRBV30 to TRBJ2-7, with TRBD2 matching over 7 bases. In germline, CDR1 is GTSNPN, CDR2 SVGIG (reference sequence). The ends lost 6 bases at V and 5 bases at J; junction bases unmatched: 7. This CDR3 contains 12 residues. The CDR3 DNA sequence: TGTGCCTGTCTGGGAGGGGCCAACGAGCAGTACTTC. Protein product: CACLGGANEQYF.

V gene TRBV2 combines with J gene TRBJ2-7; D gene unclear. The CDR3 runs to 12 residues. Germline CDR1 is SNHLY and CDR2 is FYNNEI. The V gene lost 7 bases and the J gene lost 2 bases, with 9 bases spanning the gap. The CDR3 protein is CASNRVPYEQYF. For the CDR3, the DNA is TGTGCCAGCAATCGGGTCCCCTACGAGCAGTACTTC.

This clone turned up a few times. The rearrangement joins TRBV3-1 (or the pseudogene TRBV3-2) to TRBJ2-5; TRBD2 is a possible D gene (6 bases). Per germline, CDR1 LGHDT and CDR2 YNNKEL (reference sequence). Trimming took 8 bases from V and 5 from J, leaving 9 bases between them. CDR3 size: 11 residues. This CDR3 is CASHGGETQYF. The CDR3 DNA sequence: TGTGCCAGCCACGGAGGGGAGACCCAGTACTTC.

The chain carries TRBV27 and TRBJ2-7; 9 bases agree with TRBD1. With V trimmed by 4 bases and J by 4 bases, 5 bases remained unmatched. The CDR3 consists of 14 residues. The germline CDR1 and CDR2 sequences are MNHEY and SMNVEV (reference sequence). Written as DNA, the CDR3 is TGTGCCAGCAGTTCACAGGGGGCGTCATACGAGCAGTACTTC. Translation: CASSSQGASYEQYF.

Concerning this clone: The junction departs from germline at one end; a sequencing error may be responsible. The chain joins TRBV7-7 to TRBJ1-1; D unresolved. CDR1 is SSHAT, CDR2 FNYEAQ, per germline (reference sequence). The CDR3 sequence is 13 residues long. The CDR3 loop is CASSSTQGTEAFF. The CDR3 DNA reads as TGTGCTAGCAGCTCGACTCAAGGAACTGAAGCTTTCTTT.

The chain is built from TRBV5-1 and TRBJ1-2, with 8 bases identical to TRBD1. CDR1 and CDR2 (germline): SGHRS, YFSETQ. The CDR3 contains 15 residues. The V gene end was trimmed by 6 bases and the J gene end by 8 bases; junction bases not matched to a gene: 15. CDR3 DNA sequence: TGCGCCAGCACATCCGGACAGGGCTCCCTAAGAGGCTACACCTTC. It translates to CASTSGQGSLRGYTF.

CDR3 nucleotides: TGTGCCAGCAGCTTAGGGGTGACATCCTACGAGCAGTACTTC. This sequence encodes CASSLGVTSYEQYF. The genes are TRBV7-2 and TRBJ2-7; D is ambiguous. Germline loops: CDR1 SGHTA, CDR2 FQGNSA. Trimming shortened V by 1 base and J by 1 base, and 8 bases separated the two germline ends. The CDR3 runs to 14 residues.